This T cell receptor beta chain was recovered during a study of T cells in localized non-small cell lung cancer. With respect to this clone: Its target is not known.

Produced via immunoSEQ multiplex PCR; TCRdb's table is partial and in-frame only. Seen here are roughly 90,000 clones, approximately 90% observed once, and the top ten hold about 4%. The germline V gene encodes CDR1 SEHNR and CDR2 FQNEAQ (reference sequence). The V gene lost 5 bases and the J gene lost 0 bases, with 14 bases spanning the gap. This CDR3 is 16 amino acids long. Study-level results: Only one tumor region went through sequencing, so heterogeneity may still be there.

This receptor was obtained from a woman aged 35 to 70 with stage II squamous cell lung carcinoma. Specimen: PBMCs, collected before any cancer treatment. This chain uses TRBV7-9 with TRBJ1-5, with D possibly TRBD1 on 5 matching bases. The CDR3 protein is CASSPGTGNSNQPQHF. The CDR3 DNA sequence: TGTGCCAGCAGCCCTGGGACGGGGAATAGCAATCAGCCCCAGCATTTT.